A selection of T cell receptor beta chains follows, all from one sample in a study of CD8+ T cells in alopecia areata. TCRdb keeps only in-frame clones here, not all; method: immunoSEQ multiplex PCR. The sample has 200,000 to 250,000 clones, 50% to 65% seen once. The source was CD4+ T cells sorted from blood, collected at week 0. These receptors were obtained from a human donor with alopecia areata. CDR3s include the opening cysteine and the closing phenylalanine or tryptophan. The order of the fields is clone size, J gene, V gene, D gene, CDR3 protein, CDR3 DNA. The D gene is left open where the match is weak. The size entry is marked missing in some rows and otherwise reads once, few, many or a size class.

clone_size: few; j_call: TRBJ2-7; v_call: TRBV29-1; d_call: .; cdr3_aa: CSVDSVGGYEQYF; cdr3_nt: TGCAGCGTCGATTCGGTGGGGGGCTACGAGCAGTACTTC
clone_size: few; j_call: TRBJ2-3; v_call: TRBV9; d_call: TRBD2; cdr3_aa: CASSATSGGATDTQYF; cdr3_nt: TGTGCCAGCAGCGCCACTAGCGGGGGGGCCACAGATACGCAGTATTTT
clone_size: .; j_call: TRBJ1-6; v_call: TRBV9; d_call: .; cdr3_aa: CASSVAGSSYNSPLHF; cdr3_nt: TGTGCCAGCAGCGTAGCGGGCAGCTCCTATAATTCACCCCTCCACTTT
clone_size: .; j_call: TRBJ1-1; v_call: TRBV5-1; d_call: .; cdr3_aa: CASSQGVGNTEAFF; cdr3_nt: TGCGCCAGCAGCCAAGGGGTGGGGAACACTGAAGCTTTCTTT
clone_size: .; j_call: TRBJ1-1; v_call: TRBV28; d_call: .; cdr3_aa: CASSGGQAPGTEAFF; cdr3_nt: TGTGCCAGCAGTGGGGGCCAGGCTCCAGGCACTGAAGCTTTCTTT
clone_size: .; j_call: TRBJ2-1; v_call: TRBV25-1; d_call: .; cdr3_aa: CASSIRAYNEQFF; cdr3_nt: TGTGCCAGCAGTATCCGGGCCTACAATGAGCAGTTCTTC
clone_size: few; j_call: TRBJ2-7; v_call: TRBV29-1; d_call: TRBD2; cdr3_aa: CSVGGLAVNEQYF; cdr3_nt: TGCAGCGTCGGGGGACTAGCGGTAAACGAGCAGTACTTC
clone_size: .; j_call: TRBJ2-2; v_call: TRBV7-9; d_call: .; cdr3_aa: CASSLTANTGELFF; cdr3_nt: TGTGCCAGCAGCTTAACAGCCAACACCGGGGAGCTGTTTTTT
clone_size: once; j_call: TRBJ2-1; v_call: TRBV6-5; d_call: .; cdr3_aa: CASSYPGSVAEQFF; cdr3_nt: TGTGCCAGCAGTTACCCTGGGTCTGTGGCTGAGCAGTTCTTC
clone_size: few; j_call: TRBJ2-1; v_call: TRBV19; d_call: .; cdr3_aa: CASSIGQLNEQFF; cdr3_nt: TGTGCCAGTAGTATAGGACAACTGAATGAGCAGTTCTTC
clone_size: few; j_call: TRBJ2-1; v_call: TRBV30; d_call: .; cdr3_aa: CAWSVGGSYNEQFF; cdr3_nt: TGTGCCTGGAGTGTAGGGGGCTCCTACAATGAGCAGTTCTTC
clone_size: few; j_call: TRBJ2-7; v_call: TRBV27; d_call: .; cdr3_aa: CASRFVGRGSYEQYF; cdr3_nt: TGTGCCAGCCGCTTCGTCGGGCGGGGATCCTACGAGCAGTACTTC
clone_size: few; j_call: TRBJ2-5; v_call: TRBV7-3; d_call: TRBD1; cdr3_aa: CARQGEEETQYF; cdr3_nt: TGTGCCAGACAGGGGGAGGAAGAGACCCAGTACTTC
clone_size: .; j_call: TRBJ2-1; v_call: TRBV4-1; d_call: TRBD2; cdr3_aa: CASSQVGAGGSYNEQFF; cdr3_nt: TGCGCCAGCAGCCAAGTTGGCGCGGGAGGGTCCTACAATGAGCAGTTCTTC
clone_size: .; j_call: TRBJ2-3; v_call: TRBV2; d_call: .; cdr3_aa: CASSPRGDTQYF; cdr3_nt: TGTGCCAGCAGTCCCCGGGGAGATACGCAGTATTTT
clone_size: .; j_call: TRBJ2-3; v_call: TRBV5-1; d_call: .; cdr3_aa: CASSLAGAVSGDTQYF; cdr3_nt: TGCGCCAGCAGCTTGGCAGGGGCCGTTTCGGGAGATACGCAGTATTTT
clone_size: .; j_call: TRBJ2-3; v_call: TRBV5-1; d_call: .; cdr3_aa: CASSPGTGTDTQYF; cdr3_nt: TGCGCCAGCAGCCCCGGGACTGGCACAGATACGCAGTATTTT
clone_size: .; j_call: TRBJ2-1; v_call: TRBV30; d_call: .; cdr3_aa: CAWSVHSYNEQFF; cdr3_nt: TGTGCCTGGAGCGTACACTCCTACAATGAGCAGTTCTTC
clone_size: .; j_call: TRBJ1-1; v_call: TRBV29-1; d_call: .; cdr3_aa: CSAEGGNTEAFF; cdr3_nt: TGCAGCGCCGAGGGCGGTAACACTGAAGCTTTCTTT
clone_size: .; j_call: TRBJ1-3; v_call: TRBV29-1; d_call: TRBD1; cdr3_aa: CSVGTGLSGNTIYF; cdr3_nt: TGCAGCGTTGGGACAGGGCTCTCTGGAAACACCATATATTTT
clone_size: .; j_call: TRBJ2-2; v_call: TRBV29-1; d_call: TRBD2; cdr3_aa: CSVERGGGASTGELFF; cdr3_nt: TGCAGCGTTGAAAGAGGCGGGGGGGCCTCCACCGGGGAGCTGTTTTTT
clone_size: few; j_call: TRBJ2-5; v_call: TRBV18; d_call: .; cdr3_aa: CASSGQQSPQETQYF; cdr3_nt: TGTGCCAGCTCAGGACAACAGAGCCCACAAGAGACCCAGTACTTC